The clone carrying this T cell receptor beta chain turned up a few times. The PCR made use of 60 Vbeta and 13 Jbeta primers. Assay used: immunoSEQ multiplex PCR; TCRdb lists only in-frame clones, some missing. The table has around 67,000 clones, approximately 58% seen once; the top ten hold over 2.5%. Deletions cut 5 bases from V and 8 bases from J, with 19 bases between. Germline CDR1 is SGHRS and CDR2 is YFSETQ. This CDR3 region has 15 residues. This record belongs to a study of cytomegalovirus exposure and HLA in healthy donors. The chain is built from TRBV5-1 and TRBJ1-4; D is undetermined. The sample comprised PBMCs. The source of this sequence is a woman aged 45-60 years in good health and CMV-seronegative. CDR3 sequence (DNA): TGCGCCAGCAGATCTGGGGAGGGCCTAGGGGAAAAACTGTTTTTT. Its translation is CASRSGEGLGEKLFF.